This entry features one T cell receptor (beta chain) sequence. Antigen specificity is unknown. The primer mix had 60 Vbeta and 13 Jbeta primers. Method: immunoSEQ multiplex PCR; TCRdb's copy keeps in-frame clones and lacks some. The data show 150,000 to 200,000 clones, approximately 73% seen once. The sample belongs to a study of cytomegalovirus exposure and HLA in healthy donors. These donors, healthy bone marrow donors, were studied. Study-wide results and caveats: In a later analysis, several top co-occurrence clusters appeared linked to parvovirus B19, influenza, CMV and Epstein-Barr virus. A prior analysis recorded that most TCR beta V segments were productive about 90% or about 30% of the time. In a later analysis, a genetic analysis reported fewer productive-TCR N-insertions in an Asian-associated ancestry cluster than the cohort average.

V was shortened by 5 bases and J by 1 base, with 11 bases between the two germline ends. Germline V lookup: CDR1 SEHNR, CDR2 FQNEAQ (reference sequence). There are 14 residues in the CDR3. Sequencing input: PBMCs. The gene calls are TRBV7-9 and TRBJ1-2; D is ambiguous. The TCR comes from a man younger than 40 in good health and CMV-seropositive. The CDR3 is CASSPQTRNYGYTF. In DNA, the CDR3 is TGTGCCAGCAGCCCACAAACCCGTAACTATGGCTACACCTTC.